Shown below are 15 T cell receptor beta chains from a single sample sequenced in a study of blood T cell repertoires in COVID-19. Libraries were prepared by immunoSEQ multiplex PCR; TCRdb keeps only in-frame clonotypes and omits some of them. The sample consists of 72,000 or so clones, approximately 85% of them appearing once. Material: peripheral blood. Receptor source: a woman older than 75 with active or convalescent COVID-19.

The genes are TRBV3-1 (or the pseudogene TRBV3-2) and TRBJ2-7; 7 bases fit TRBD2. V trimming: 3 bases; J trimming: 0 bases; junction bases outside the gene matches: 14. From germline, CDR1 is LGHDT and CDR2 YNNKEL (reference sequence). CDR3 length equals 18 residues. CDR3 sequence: CASSQRNQGGSSSYEQYF. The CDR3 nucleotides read TGTGCCAGCAGCCAGCGGAACCAGGGAGGGAGCTCCTCCTACGAGCAGTACTTC.

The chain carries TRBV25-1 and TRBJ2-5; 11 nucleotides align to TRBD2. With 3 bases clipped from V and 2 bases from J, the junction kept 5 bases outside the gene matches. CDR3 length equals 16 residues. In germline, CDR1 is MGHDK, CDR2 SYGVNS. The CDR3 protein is CASSDSLAGDQETQYF. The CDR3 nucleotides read TGTGCCAGCAGTGACTCACTAGCGGGAGATCAAGAGACCCAGTACTTC.

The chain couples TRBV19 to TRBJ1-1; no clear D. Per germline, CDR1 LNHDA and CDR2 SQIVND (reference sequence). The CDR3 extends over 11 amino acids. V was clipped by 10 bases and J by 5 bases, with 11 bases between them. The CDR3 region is CAKRRATEAFF. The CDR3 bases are TGTGCCAAGAGGAGGGCTACTGAAGCTTTCTTT.

CDR3 sequence reads: CSARPSGTQYF. CDR3 nucleotides: TGCAGCGCGAGGCCTTCGGGGACCCAGTACTTC. J is TRBJ2-5 and V is TRBV29-1; D ambiguous. The V end lost 7 bases, the J end lost 7 bases, and 13 bases lay between the germline ends. CDR1 is SQVTM and CDR2 is ANQGSEA in the germline V gene. This CDR3 has 11 amino acids.

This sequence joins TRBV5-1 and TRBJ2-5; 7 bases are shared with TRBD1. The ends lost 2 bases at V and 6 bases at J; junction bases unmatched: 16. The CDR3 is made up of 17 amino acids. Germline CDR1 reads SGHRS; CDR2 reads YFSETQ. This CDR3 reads CASSFGPGPRRGQTQYF. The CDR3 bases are TGCGCCAGCAGCTTTGGTCCAGGGCCCCGTAGGGGGCAGACCCAGTACTTC. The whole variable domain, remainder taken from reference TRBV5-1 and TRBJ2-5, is KAGVTQTPRYLIKTRGQQVTLSCSPISGHRSVSWYQQTPGQGLQFLFEYFSETQRNKGNFPGRFSGRQFSNSRSEMNVSTLELGDSALYLCASSFGPGPRRGQTQYFGPGTRLLVL.

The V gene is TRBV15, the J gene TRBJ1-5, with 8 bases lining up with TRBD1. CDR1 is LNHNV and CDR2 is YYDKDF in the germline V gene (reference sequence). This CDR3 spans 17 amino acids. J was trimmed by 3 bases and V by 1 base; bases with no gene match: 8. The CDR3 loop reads CATSRGSGTGNNQPQHF. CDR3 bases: TGTGCCACCAGCAGAGGAAGCGGGACAGGCAACAATCAGCCCCAGCATTTT.

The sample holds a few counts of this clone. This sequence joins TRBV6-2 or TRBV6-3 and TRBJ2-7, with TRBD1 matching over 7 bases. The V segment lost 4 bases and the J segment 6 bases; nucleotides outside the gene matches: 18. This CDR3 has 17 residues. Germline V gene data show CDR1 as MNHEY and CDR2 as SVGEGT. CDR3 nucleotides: TGTGCCAGCAGTTCCGTGAACAGGGGCCGTTCTTTCGGCGAGCAGTACTTC. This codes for CASSSVNRGRSFGEQYF.

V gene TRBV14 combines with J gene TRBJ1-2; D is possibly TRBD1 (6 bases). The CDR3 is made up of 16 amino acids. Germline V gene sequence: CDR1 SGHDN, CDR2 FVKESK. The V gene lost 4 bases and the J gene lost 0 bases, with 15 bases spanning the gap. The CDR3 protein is CASSLAGERSNYGYTF. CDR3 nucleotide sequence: TGTGCCAGCAGCCTTGCAGGGGAGAGATCTAACTATGGCTACACCTTC.

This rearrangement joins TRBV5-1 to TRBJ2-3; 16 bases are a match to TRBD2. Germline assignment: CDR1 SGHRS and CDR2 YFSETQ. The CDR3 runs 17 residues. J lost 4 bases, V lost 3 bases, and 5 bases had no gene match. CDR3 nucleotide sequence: TGCGCCAGCAGCTCGGGACTAGCGGGGGGGCGAGCAGATACGCAGTATTTT. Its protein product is CASSSGLAGGRADTQYF.

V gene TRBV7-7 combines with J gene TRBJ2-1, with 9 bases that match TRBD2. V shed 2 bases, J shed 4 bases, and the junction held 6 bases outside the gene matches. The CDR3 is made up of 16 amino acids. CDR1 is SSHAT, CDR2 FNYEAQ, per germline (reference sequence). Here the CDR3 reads CASSLSVTSGYNEQFF. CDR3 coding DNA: TGTGCCAGCAGCTTATCGGTTACTAGCGGGTACAATGAGCAGTTCTTC.

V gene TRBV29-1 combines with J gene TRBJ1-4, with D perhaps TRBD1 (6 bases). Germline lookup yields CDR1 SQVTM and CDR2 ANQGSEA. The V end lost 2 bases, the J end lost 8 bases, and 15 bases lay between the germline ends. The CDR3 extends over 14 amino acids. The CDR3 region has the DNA TGCAGCGTTGAACGTACAGGGCTTGGGGAAAAACTGTTTTTT. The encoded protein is CSVERTGLGEKLFF.

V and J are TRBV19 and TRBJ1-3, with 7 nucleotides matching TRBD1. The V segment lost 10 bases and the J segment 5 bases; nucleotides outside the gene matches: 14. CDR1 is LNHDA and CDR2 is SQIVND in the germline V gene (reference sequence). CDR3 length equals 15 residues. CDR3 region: CATTRAGGQRNTIYF. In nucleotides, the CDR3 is TGTGCCACCACTCGTGCCGGGGGACAGCGAAACACCATATATTTT.

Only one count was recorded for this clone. CDR3 in amino acids: CASRNRGRTEAFF. The CDR3 nucleotides are TGTGCCAGCAGGAATAGGGGGCGAACTGAAGCTTTCTTT. This chain connects TRBV25-1 to TRBJ1-1; 7 bases fit TRBD1. With V trimmed by 6 bases and J by 5 bases, 6 bases remained unmatched. The germline gives CDR1 MGHDK, CDR2 SYGVNS. The CDR3 length is 13 residues.

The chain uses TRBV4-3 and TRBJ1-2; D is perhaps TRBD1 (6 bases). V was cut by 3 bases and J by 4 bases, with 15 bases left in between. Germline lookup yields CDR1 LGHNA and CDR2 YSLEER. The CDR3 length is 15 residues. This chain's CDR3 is CASSQLQGEIYGYTF. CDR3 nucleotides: TGCGCCAGCAGCCAGTTACAGGGTGAGATCTATGGCTACACCTTC.

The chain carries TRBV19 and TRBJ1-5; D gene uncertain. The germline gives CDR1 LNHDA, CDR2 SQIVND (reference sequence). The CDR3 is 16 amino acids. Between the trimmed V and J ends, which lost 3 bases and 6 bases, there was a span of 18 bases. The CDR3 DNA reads TGTGCCAGTAGTATCTCCCGCCGGGAACATGGTCAGCCCCAGCATTTT. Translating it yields CASSISRREHGQPQHF.